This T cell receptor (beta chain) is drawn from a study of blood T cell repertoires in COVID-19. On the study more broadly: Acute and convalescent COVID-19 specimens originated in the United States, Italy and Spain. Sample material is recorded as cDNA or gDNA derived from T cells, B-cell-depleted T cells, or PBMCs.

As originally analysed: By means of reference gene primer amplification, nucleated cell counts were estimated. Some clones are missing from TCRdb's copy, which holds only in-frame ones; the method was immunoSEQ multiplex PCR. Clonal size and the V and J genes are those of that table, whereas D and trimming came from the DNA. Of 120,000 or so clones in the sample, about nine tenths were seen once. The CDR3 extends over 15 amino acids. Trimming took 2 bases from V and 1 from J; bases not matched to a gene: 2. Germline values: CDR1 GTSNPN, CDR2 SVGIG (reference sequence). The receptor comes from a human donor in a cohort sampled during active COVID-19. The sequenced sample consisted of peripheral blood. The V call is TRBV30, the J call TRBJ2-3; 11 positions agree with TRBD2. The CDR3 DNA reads TGTGCCTGGAGTACGGGACTAGCGGGCACAGATACGCAGTATTTT. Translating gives CAWSTGLAGTDTQYF.